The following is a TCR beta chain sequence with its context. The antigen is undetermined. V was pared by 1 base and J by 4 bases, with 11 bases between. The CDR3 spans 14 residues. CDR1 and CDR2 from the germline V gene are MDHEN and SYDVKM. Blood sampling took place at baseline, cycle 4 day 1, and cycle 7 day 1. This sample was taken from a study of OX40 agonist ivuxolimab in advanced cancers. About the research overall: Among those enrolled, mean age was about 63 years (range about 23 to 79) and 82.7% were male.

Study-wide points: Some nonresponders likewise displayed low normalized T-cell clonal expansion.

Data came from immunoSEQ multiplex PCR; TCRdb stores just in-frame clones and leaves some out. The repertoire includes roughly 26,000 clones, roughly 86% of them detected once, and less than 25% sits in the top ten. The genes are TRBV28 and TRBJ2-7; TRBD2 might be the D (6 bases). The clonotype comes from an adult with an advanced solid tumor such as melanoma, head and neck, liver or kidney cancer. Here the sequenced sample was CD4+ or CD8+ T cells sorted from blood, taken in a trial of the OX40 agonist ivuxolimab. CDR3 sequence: CASSLLSGVYEQYF. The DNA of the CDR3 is TGTGCCAGCAGTTTATTGTCGGGGGTGTACGAGCAGTACTTC.